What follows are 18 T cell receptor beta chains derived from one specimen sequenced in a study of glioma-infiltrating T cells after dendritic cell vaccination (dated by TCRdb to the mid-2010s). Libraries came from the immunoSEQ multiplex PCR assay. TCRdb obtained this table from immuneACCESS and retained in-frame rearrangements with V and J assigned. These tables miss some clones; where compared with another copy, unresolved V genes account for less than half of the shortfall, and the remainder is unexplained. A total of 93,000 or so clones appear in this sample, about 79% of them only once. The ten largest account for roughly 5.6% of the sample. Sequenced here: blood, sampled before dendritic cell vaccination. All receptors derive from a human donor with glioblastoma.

The CDR3 sequence is CSDWDRTNTEAFF. The CDR3 coding sequence is TGCAGCGACTGGGACAGAACGAACACTGAAGCTTTCTTT. The chain combines TRBV29-1 with TRBJ1-1; TRBD1 matches at 7 bases. Per the germline V gene, CDR1 is SQVTM and CDR2 is ANQGSEA. V lost 7 bases to trimming and J lost 1 base; unmatched junction nucleotides: 6. CDR3 length: 13 amino acids.

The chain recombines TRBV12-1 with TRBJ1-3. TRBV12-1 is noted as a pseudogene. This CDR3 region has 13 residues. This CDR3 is CASSFTGGNTIYF. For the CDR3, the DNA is TGTGCCAGCAGCTTTACGGGTGGAAACACCATATATTTT.

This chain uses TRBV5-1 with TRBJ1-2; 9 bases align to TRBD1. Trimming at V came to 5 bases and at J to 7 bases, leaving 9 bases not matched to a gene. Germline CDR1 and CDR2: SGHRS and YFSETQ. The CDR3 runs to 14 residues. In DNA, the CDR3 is TGCGCCAGCAGGCCCGCTACAGGGGGCGGTGGCTACACCTTC. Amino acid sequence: CASRPATGGGGYTF.

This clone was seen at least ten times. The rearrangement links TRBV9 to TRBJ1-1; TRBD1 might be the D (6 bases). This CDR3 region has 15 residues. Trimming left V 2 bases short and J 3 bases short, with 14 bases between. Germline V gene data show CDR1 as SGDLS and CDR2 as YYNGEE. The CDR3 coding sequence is TGTGCCAGCAGCGTTTCACAGGGAGTGGACACTGAAGCTTTCTTT. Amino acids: CASSVSQGVDTEAFF. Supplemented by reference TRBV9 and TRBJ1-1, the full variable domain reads DSGVTQTPKHLITATGQRVTLRCSPRSGDLSVYWYQQSLDQGLQFLIQYYNGEERAKGNILERFSAQQFPDLHSELNLSSLELGDSALYFCASSVSQGVDTEAFFGQGTRLTVV.

This CDR3 reads CASSADRAGNTIYF. The CDR3 bases are TGTGCCAGCAGCGCCGACAGGGCTGGAAACACCATATATTTT. This rearrangement joins TRBV2 to TRBJ1-3, with 7 bases fitting TRBD1. The CDR3 sequence is 14 residues long. With 6 bases clipped from V and 2 bases from J, the junction kept 4 bases outside the gene matches. Per the germline V gene, CDR1 is SNHLY and CDR2 is FYNNEI.

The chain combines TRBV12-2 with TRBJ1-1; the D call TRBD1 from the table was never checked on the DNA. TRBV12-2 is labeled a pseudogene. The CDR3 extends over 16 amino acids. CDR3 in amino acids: CASRLARGAENTEAFF. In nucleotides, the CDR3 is TGTGCAAGTCGCTTAGCGCGTGGGGCAGAGAACACTGAAGCTTTCTTT.

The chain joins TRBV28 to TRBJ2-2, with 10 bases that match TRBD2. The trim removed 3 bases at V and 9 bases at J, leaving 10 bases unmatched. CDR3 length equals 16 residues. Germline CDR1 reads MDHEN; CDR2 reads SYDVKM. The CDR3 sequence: CASSFWLAGVTRELFF. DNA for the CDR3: TGTGCCAGCAGTTTTTGGCTAGCGGGAGTAACCAGGGAGCTGTTTTTT.

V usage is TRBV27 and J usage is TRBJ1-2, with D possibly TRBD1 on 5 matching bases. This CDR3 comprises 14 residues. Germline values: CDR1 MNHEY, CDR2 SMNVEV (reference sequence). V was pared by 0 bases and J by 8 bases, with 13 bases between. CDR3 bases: TGTGCCAGCAGTTTATCGGCCGGGGCGGGAGGCTACACCTTC. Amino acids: CASSLSAGAGGYTF.

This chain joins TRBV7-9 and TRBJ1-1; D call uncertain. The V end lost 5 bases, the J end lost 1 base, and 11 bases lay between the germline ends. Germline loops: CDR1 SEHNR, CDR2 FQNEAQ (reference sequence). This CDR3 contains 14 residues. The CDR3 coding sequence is TGTGCCAGCAGCCTGTATGGAGAGAACACTGAAGCTTTCTTT. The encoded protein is CASSLYGENTEAFF.

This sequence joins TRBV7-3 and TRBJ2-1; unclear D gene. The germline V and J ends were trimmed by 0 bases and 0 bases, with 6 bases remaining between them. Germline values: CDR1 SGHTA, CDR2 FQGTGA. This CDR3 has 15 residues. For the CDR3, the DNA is TGTGCCAGCAGCTTAACCTCTAGCTCCTACAATGAGCAGTTCTTC. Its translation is CASSLTSSSYNEQFF.

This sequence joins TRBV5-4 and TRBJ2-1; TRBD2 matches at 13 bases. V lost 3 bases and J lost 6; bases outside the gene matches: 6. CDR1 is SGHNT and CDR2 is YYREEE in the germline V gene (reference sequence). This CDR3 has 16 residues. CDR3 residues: CASSSKGLAGPNEQFF. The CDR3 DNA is TGTGCCAGCAGCTCAAAGGGACTAGCGGGACCCAATGAGCAGTTCTTC.

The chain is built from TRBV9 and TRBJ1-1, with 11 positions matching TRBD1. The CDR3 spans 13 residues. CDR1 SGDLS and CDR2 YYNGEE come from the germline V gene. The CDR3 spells CESDRGPRAEAFF. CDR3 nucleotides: TGTGAGTCGGACAGGGGGCCTAGGGCTGAAGCTTTCTTT.

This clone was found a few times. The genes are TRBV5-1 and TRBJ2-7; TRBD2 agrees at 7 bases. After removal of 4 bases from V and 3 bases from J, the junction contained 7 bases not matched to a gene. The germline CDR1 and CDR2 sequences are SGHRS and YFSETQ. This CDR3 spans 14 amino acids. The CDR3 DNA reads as TGCGCCAGCAGCCCCGAGCGGGGAGACTACGAGCAGTACTTC. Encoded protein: CASSPERGDYEQYF.

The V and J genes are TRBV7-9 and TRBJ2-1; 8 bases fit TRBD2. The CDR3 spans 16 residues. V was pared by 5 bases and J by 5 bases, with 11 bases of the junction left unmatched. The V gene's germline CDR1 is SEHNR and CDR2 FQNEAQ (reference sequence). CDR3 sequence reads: CASSQGWIAGHNEQFF. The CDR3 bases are TGTGCCAGCAGCCAAGGGTGGATAGCGGGGCACAATGAGCAGTTCTTC.

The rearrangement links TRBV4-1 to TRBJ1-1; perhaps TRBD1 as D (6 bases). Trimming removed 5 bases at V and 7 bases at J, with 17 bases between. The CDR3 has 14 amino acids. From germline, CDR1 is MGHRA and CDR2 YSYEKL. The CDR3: CASSKQRGRNEAFF. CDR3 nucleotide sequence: TGCGCCAGCAGCAAACAGCGGGGGCGCAATGAAGCTTTCTTT.

The CDR3 DNA sequence: TGCGCCAGCAGCTTTGCTGGTTGGGGAGCGGGAGGCAATGAGCAGTTCTTC. As protein: CASSFAGWGAGGNEQFF. The chain recombines TRBV5-1 with TRBJ2-1, with 9 bases identical to TRBD2. This CDR3 has 17 amino acids. Germline lookup yields CDR1 SGHRS and CDR2 YFSETQ. Trimming cost V 2 bases and J 6 bases; bases outside gene matches: 12.

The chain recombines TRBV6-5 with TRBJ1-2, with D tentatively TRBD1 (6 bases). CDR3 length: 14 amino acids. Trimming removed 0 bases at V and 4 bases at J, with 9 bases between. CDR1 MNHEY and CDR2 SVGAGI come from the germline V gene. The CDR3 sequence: CASSYSTGGYGYTF. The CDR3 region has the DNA TGTGCCAGCAGTTACTCGACAGGAGGCTATGGCTACACCTTC.

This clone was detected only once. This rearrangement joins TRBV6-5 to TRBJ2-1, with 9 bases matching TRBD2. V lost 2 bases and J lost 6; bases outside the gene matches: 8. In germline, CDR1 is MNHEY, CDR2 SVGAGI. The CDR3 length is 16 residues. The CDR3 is CASSYIGLAGSNEQFF. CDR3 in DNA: TGTGCCAGCAGTTACATCGGTCTAGCGGGAAGCAATGAGCAGTTCTTC.